This T cell receptor beta chain was sequenced during a study of cytotoxic CD8 clonotypes in ibrutinib-treated CLL. Per the germline V gene, CDR1 is SGHRS and CDR2 is YFSETQ. The CDR3 loop spans 16 amino acids. V lost 0 bases to trimming and J lost 7 bases; unmatched junction nucleotides: 9. Notes on this clone: What it recognizes is unknown.

Some clones are missing from TCRdb's copy, which holds only in-frame ones; the method was immunoSEQ multiplex PCR. The sample comprises around 300,000 clones, around four fifths of which are singletons, and more than 6% rests with the top ten. Overall study results and limits: Baseline levels of clonality went above those of age-matched healthy donors and moved with circulating CD8+ T-cell counts. Shared public clonotypes were rare, and on treatment they either got smaller or stayed the same.

V is TRBV5-1 and J is TRBJ2-1, with 8 bases identical to TRBD1. This TCR came from a human donor with chronic lymphocytic leukemia. Sequenced here: PBMCs, sampled before ibrutinib treatment. CDR3: CASSLVSQGAWNEQFF. The CDR3 nucleotides are TGCGCCAGCAGCTTGGTTTCGCAGGGGGCTTGGAATGAGCAGTTCTTC.